This T cell receptor (beta chain) emerged from a study of neurological immune-mediated disorders. Study-level points and caveats: HTLV-1-associated myelopathy had the most TCR clonal expansion, whereas multiple sclerosis had the least (lower than in healthy controls). No expanded-clone CDR3 amino acid sequence recurred across subjects, suggesting private TCR-beta repertoires.

CDR1 and CDR2 (germline): ENHRY, SYGVKD. The germline V and J ends were trimmed by 10 bases and 7 bases, with 14 bases remaining between them. The CDR3 runs 13 residues. It was by 5'RACE with 10-nucleotide random UMIs that the cDNA was made. TCRdb analysed the 5' RACE reads with MiXCR anew, one entry per CDR3 protein. The sample shows 35,000 to 40,000 distinct CDR3 sequences, more than 2% of them seen only once. A total of 2 million PBMCs stored at -80 degrees C provided the unsorted libraries. This clonotype showed up many times. Its target is not known. This receptor was taken from a man aged 50-60 years with multiple sclerosis. This sequence joins TRBV10-3 and TRBJ1-6; perhaps TRBD1 as D (6 bases). Sequencing was done on a sample of PBMCs. CDR3 loop: CARRDIENSPLHF. The DNA for the CDR3 is TGTGCCAGACGGGACATCGAAAATTCACCCCTCCACTTT.